The 8 T cell receptor beta chains in this list originate from one sample, sequenced in a study of spatial heterogeneity in lung cancer. TCRdb re-analysed the 5' RACE reads in MiXCR, keeping a single row per CDR3 protein. Found here are 72,000 or so distinct CDR3 sequences, roughly 9% of them singletons; the top ten hold around 1.9%. Time point here: blood at routine non-recurrence follow-up after resection. Sequencing was performed on PBMCs, taken at follow-up. The source is a female donor with early-stage non-small cell lung cancer.

About this clonotype itself: A much larger clone differs from this one at a single base, so this may be a read error. This likely comes from a read error, as the CDR3 has no conserved phenylalanine or tryptophan at its end. This chain connects TRBV19 to TRBJ1-5, with D perhaps TRBD1 (5 bases). V shed 5 bases and J shed 9 bases, with 11 bases lying between them. In germline, CDR1 is LNHDA, CDR2 SQIVND (reference sequence). This CDR3 has 12 amino acids. Here the CDR3 reads CASSRDLGPQHL. CDR3 sequence (DNA): TGTGCCAGTAGTCGGGACCTCGGGCCCCAGCATCTT.

In this sample, this clonotype turned up a few times. The chain recombines TRBV10-3 with TRBJ2-1; 8 positions agree with TRBD1. The CDR3 runs to 14 residues. CDR1 is ENHRY, CDR2 SYGVKD, per germline. V was pared by 7 bases and J by 6 bases, with 8 bases of the junction left unmatched. For the CDR3, the DNA is TGTGCCATCAATCCCGGGACAGGCAGCAATGAGCAGTTCTTC. It codes for CAINPGTGSNEQFF.

This clonotype has ten or more counts. The chain couples TRBV11-1 to TRBJ2-2; no clear D gene. The germline V and J ends were trimmed by 2 bases and 3 bases, with 7 bases remaining between them. The CDR3 extends over 14 amino acids. CDR1 SGHAT and CDR2 FQDESV come from the germline V gene (reference sequence). The CDR3 sequence is CASSLYLHTGELFF. CDR3 coding DNA: TGTGCCAGCAGCTTATACCTTCACACCGGGGAGCTGTTTTTT.

This clonotype appeared many times. The V gene is TRBV6-6, the J gene TRBJ2-1; D uncertain. Germline V lookup: CDR1 MNHNY, CDR2 SVGAGI (reference sequence). The CDR3 contains 14 residues. Trimming stripped 4 bases from V and 7 bases from J, with 14 bases between. Here the CDR3 DNA reads TGTGCCAGCAGTTCCCTCGCTGCGCAGAATGAGCAGTTCTTC. It is translated as CASSSLAAQNEQFF.

This clonotype is medium-sized within its sample. This chain connects TRBV19 to TRBJ2-2; 11 nucleotides line up with TRBD1. The CDR3 consists of 14 residues. Germline values: CDR1 LNHDA, CDR2 SQIVND (reference sequence). The J segment lost 4 bases and the V segment lost 7 bases, leaving 2 bases of the junction unmatched. The CDR3 region has the DNA TGTGCCAGTAAGGGGACAGGGGGCACCGGGGAGCTGTTTTTT. The encoded protein is CASKGTGGTGELFF.

Concerning this clonotype itself: A much larger clone sits a single nucleotide away, making a read error possible. The chain combines TRBV19 with TRBJ2-3, with 7 bases that match TRBD2. This CDR3 has 13 residues. Germline V gives CDR1 LNHDA, CDR2 SQIVND (reference sequence). CDR3: CVSRSGATDTQYF. In DNA, the CDR3 is TGTGTCAGTAGGAGCGGGGCCACAGATACGCAGTATTTT.

This clonotype was observed many times. This chain joins TRBV4-2 and TRBJ1-4; possible D gene TRBD1, 5 bases. Trimming removed 3 bases at V and 8 bases at J, with 16 bases between. The CDR3 length is 15 residues. Germline V gene lookup returns CDR1 LGHNA and CDR2 YNFKEQ. Written as DNA, the CDR3 is TGTGCCAGCAGCCATGAGGGGAATAGGTGGGAAAAACTGTTTTTT. It codes for CASSHEGNRWEKLFF.

The gene calls are TRBV19 and TRBJ2-2, with 7 bases identical to TRBD2. V lost 6 bases to trimming and J lost 2 bases; unmatched junction nucleotides: 9. The CDR3 has 16 amino acids. From germline, CDR1 is LNHDA and CDR2 SQIVND (reference sequence). CDR3 DNA sequence: TGTGCCAGTAGCACCCACCAGCGGGGTAACACCGGGGAGCTGTTTTTT. Its translation: CASSTHQRGNTGELFF.